This T cell receptor beta chain was sequenced in a study of cytomegalovirus exposure and HLA in healthy donors. Study details: Within the Caucasian-associated ancestry cluster were 65% to 85% of the approximately 400 genotyped donors.

The PCR used 60 Vbeta and 13 Jbeta primers. The table came from immunoSEQ multiplex PCR; TCRdb's copy has only in-frame clones and leaves some out. The table has roughly 68,000 clones, approximately 81% seen once. Broader study findings: An analysis that was carried out later associated 15,000 to 20,000 TCR beta sequences with HLA alleles at 0.05 false discovery rate. Three CMV-associated chains were confirmed in vitro to be specific for CMV antigens.

Germline loops: CDR1 SEHNR, CDR2 FQNEAQ (reference sequence). Trimming left V 5 bases short and J 6 bases short, with 9 bases between. This CDR3 region has 12 residues. For this clone: Its cognate antigen is unknown. Different DNA sequences within this sample yield the same CDR3.

This rearrangement joins TRBV7-9 to TRBJ2-3; the D gene is possibly TRBD2 (5 bases). The sample was PBMCs. The sequence was obtained from a woman aged 25-40 years in good health and CMV-seropositive. CDR3 protein: CASSAQRDTQYF. The DNA for the CDR3 is TGTGCCAGCAGCGCACAGCGGGATACGCAGTATTTT.